This T cell receptor (beta chain) stems from a study of blood T cell repertoires in COVID-19. Germline values: CDR1 LNHDA, CDR2 SQIVND (reference sequence). The CDR3 has 14 residues. V was trimmed by 7 bases and J by 1 base, leaving 11 bases between them. Clones were sequenced by immunoSEQ multiplex PCR, and TCRdb holds only the in-frame ones, with some missing. Seen here are roughly 98,000 clones, 82% observed once, and the top ten hold 11%. The clonotype was recovered from a man between 70 and 80 years old with active or convalescent COVID-19. V and J are TRBV19 and TRBJ1-5; D call uncertain. The sequenced sample was peripheral blood. The CDR3 DNA follows: TGTGCCAGTAAACTCGGCGGGAGCAATCAGCCCCAGCATTTT. Its protein product is CASKLGGSNQPQHF.